The entry below gives a single TCR beta chain sequence along with its context. Its antigen is unknown. Germline loops: CDR1 ENHRY, CDR2 SYGVKD. This CDR3 comprises 10 residues. These data originate in a study of Graves' ophthalmopathy and Graves' hyperthyroidism. General study results and limits: Ophthalmopathy progression prediction by the model yielded a sensitivity of approximately 68% and a specificity of less than 75%. Blood also carried most expanded thyroid clonotypes exceeding 0.001 frequency. The 13-signature model separated ophthalmopathy from stable hyperthyroidism at roughly 88% sensitivity and approximately 79% specificity.

Hyperthyroidism in these 18- to 65-year-old patients was newly diagnosed, lasting under 2 months. CDR3 regions of TCR beta were amplified from RNA transcripts. HTBI primers were employed in first-round RT-PCR, then a second-round multiplex PCR followed. TCRdb independently ran MiXCR on the multiplex PCR reads; one entry per CDR3 protein. The sample records approximately 1.2 million distinct CDR3 sequences, about 38% being singletons. The sample comprised peripheral blood or thyroid tissue (not recorded which). The receptor was derived from an adult man with Graves' hyperthyroidism. The chain is built from TRBV10-3 and TRBJ2-7; 7 bases match TRBD2. In nucleotides, the CDR3 is TGTGCGGCGGGAGAGTACGAGCAGTACTTC. Its protein product is CAAGEYEQYF.